One sample yielded the 18 T cell receptor beta chains listed below, sequenced in a study of Ad26.COV2.S vaccination and SARS-CoV-2 variants. Regarding treatment: about 20 received Ad26.COV2.S at low or high dose, single or two shots; about 5 received placebo; per-sample allocation not given. Collection of samples fell on day 63 after the first vaccine or placebo injection. Method: immunoSEQ multiplex PCR; TCRdb's copy keeps in-frame clones and lacks some. The top ten hold about 2.5% of the sample, which has 350,000 to 500,000 clones, nearly 90% seen once. Sequencing was performed on peripheral blood, taken in a trial of Ad26.COV2.S vaccine versus placebo. These receptors all stem from a person between 18 and 65 years old who received the Ad26.COV2.S COVID-19 vaccine or a placebo.

The gene calls are TRBV5-5 and TRBJ2-1; TRBD1 is a possible D gene (5 bases). The germline V gene has CDR1 SGHKS and CDR2 YYEKEE (reference sequence). The CDR3 contains 15 residues. V was shortened by 1 base and J by 8 bases, with 16 bases between the two germline ends. The CDR3 is CASSLQPREFDEQFF. CDR3 DNA sequence: TGTGCCAGCAGCTTGCAGCCCAGGGAATTCGATGAGCAGTTCTTC.

J is TRBJ2-3 and V is TRBV7-3, with TRBD1 identical over 8 bases. Germline lookup yields CDR1 SGHTA and CDR2 FQGTGA. The V segment lost 2 bases and the J segment 6 bases; nucleotides outside the gene matches: 16. This CDR3 is built from 18 residues. The CDR3 sequence is CASSLDPTGTGSTDTQYF. DNA for the CDR3: TGTGCCAGCAGCTTAGATCCCACCGGGACAGGATCGACGGATACGCAGTATTTT.

This chain connects TRBV4-3 to TRBJ1-1; D uncertain. The CDR3 runs 18 residues. Germline CDR1 is LGHNA and CDR2 is YSLEER. With 0 bases removed from V and 6 bases from J, the gap between germline ends came to 23 bases. CDR3: CASSQDRGWEAQDAEAFF. CDR3 in DNA: TGCGCCAGCAGCCAAGATAGAGGTTGGGAGGCTCAGGACGCTGAAGCTTTCTTT.

The V call is TRBV5-8, the J call TRBJ1-1; no reliable D call. Trimming took 3 bases from V and 0 from J, leaving 12 bases between them. The germline V gene encodes CDR1 SGHTS and CDR2 YDEGEE. The CDR3 spans 15 residues. The CDR3 is CASSYMDGLNTEAFF. The CDR3 bases are TGTGCCAGCAGCTATATGGACGGCCTGAACACTGAAGCTTTCTTT.

V is TRBV2 and J is TRBJ1-4; D possibly corresponds to TRBD1 (5 bases). Germline V CDR1 and CDR2: SNHLY, FYNNEI. V lost 6 bases to trimming and J lost 1 base, with 9 bases between them. The CDR3 consists of 14 residues. Here the CDR3 DNA reads TGTGCCAGCAGAAAGGACATAACTAATGAAAAACTGTTTTTT. Protein: CASRKDITNEKLFF.

Only one count was recorded for this clone. As DNA, the CDR3 is TGCGCCAGCAGCCAAGGGACTAGCGGGACCAACAATGAGCAGTTCTTC. Protein: CASSQGTSGTNNEQFF. This rearrangement joins TRBV4-1 to TRBJ2-1; TRBD2 agrees at 12 bases. From germline, CDR1 is MGHRA and CDR2 YSYEKL. The CDR3 spans 16 residues. The junction had 3 bases not matched to a gene; V was cut back by 1 base and J by 5 bases.

This rearrangement joins TRBV9 to TRBJ1-6; no clear D gene. Trimming removed 4 bases at V and 0 bases at J, with 11 bases between. The CDR3 runs to 16 residues. Germline V gene lookup returns CDR1 SGDLS and CDR2 YYNGEE. DNA for the CDR3: TGTGCCAGCAGCCAAGACCTAAGCTCCTATAATTCACCCCTCCACTTT. Protein sequence: CASSQDLSSYNSPLHF.

CDR3 protein: CASSRGQYYNEQFF. As DNA, the CDR3 is TGTGCCAGCAGCCGGGGACAGTACTACAATGAGCAGTTCTTC. The gene calls are TRBV5-8 and TRBJ2-1; 7 bases line up with TRBD1. The trim removed 4 bases at V and 3 bases at J, leaving 4 bases unmatched. Germline V gene lookup returns CDR1 SGHTS and CDR2 YDEGEE. The CDR3 runs 14 residues. Drawing the rest from reference TRBV5-8 and TRBJ2-1, the complete variable domain is EAGVTQSPTHLIKTRGQQATLRCSPISGHTSVYWYQQALGLGLQFLLWYDEGEERNRGNFPPRFSGRQFPNYSSELNVNALELEDSALYLCASSRGQYYNEQFFGPGTRLTVL.

The CDR3 region has the DNA TGCAGTGCTCCTGGACAGGCGCGACAGCATTTT. As protein: CSAPGQARQHF. This chain joins TRBV20-1 and TRBJ1-5; 7 positions agree with TRBD1. The J segment lost 13 bases and the V segment lost 5 bases, leaving 8 bases of the junction unmatched. CDR1 is DFQATT and CDR2 is SNEGSKA in the germline V gene (reference sequence). This CDR3 comprises 11 residues.

The chain recombines TRBV29-1 with TRBJ1-1, with D possibly being TRBD1 (5 bases). CDR1 is SQVTM and CDR2 is ANQGSEA in the germline V gene. The CDR3 length is 14 residues. Trimming stripped 7 bases from V and 0 bases from J, with 15 bases between. The CDR3 is CSALGQRMNTEAFF. For the CDR3, the DNA is TGCAGCGCCCTCGGACAACGAATGAACACTGAAGCTTTCTTT.

The CDR3 reads CASSQLAREQFF. The CDR3 DNA is TGTGCCAGCAGTCAACTAGCCCGAGAGCAGTTCTTC. V gene TRBV12-3 or TRBV12-4 combines with J gene TRBJ2-1; perhaps TRBD2 as D (6 bases). V lost 5 bases and J lost 10, with 12 bases in between. The CDR3 is 12 residues long.

This sequence joins TRBV7-2 and TRBJ2-1; D unclear. The CDR3 sequence is 13 residues long. The V gene lost 2 bases and the J gene lost 3 bases, with 5 bases spanning the gap. The germline V gene encodes CDR1 SGHTA and CDR2 FQGNSA. The CDR3 sequence: CASSLTNYNEQFF. CDR3 nucleotides: TGTGCCAGCAGCTTAACTAACTACAATGAGCAGTTCTTC. The variable domain in full, with the rest retrieved from reference TRBV7-2 and TRBJ2-1, is GAGVSQSPSNKVTEKGKDVELRCDPISGHTALYWYRQSLGQGLEFLIYFQGNSAPDKSGLPSDRFSAERTGGSVSTLTIQRTQQEDSAVYLCASSLTNYNEQFFGPGTRLTVL.

V and J are TRBV5-1 and TRBJ1-2; no firm D call. CDR1 is SGHRS and CDR2 is YFSETQ in the germline V gene. The CDR3 runs 14 residues. V dropped 4 bases and J dropped 2 bases, with 12 bases sitting between them. The chain's CDR3 is CASSPTPGNYGYTF. CDR3 coding DNA: TGCGCCAGCAGCCCCACCCCGGGGAACTATGGCTACACCTTC.

The chain couples TRBV7-2 to TRBJ2-7; 10 bases map to TRBD2. Germline CDR1 and CDR2: SGHTA and FQGNSA. CDR3 length equals 13 residues. J gave up 3 bases and V 4 bases, and 0 bases lay outside the gene matches. The CDR3 coding sequence is TGTGCCAGCAGCTGGACTAGCGGCTACGAGCAGTACGTC. It is translated as CASSWTSGYEQYV.

This clone was seen once. In nucleotides, the CDR3 is TGTGCCAGCAGGTACAGGGGCGACGAGCAGTACTTC. Residues: CASRYRGDEQYF. The gene calls are TRBV12-3 or TRBV12-4 and TRBJ2-7; 7 nucleotides align to TRBD1. The CDR3 covers 12 residues. J lost 5 bases, V lost 6 bases, and 4 bases had no gene match.

The rearrangement joins TRBV6-6 to TRBJ1-1, with D possibly being TRBD1 (5 bases). V dropped 2 bases and J dropped 11 bases, with 12 bases sitting between them. Germline V CDR1 and CDR2: MNHNY, SVGAGI (reference sequence). The CDR3 loop spans 12 amino acids. CDR3 in amino acids: CASSYVSQEAFF. The CDR3 DNA reads TGTGCCAGCAGTTACGTATCACAGGAGGCTTTCTTT.

The chain carries TRBV7-3 and TRBJ2-2; 9 bases match TRBD2. The V gene's germline CDR1 is SGHTA and CDR2 FQGTGA. The CDR3 spans 15 residues. Trimming removed 0 bases from V and 6 bases from J; junction bases left unmatched: 2. DNA for the CDR3: TGTGCCAGCAGCTTAACCGGCGGGAGGGCCGGGGAGCTGTTTTTT. It yields the protein CASSLTGGRAGELFF.

This clone came up once. This chain links TRBV2 with TRBJ2-1; no clear D gene. The V end was cut by 7 bases, the J end by 0 bases, with 7 bases between. Germline values: CDR1 SNHLY, CDR2 FYNNEI. CDR3 length equals 13 residues. The CDR3 loop is CASTPPSYNEQFF. As DNA, the CDR3 is TGTGCCAGCACTCCACCCTCCTACAATGAGCAGTTCTTC.